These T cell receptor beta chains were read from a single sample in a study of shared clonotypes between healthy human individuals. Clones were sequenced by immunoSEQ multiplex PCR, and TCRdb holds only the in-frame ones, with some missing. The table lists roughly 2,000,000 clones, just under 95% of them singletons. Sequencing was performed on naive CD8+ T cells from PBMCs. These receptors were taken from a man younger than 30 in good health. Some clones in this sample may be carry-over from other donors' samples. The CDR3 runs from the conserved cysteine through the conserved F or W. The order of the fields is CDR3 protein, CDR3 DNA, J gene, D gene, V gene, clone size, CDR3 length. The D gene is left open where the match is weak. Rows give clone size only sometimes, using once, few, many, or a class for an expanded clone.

CDR3aa: CASSYLAGGTYEQYF
CDR3nt: TGTGCCAGCAGTTACCTCGCGGGAGGCACCTACGAGCAGTACTTC
j_gene: TRBJ2-7
d_gene: TRBD2
v_gene: TRBV6-5
abundance: -
len: 15

CDR3aa: CASSIGGDYNEQFF
CDR3nt: TGTGCCAGTAGTATTGGCGGGGATTACAATGAGCAGTTCTTC
j_gene: TRBJ2-1
d_gene: -
v_gene: TRBV19
abundance: -
len: 14

CDR3aa: CASSESPGTSIYEQYF
CDR3nt: TGTGCCAGCAGTGAATCCCCCGGGACTAGCATCTACGAGCAGTACTTC
j_gene: TRBJ2-7
d_gene: TRBD2
v_gene: TRBV6-1
abundance: -
len: 16

CDR3aa: CASATWDRGQGELFF
CDR3nt: TGTGCCAGCGCCACCTGGGACAGGGGCCAGGGGGAGCTGTTTTTT
j_gene: TRBJ2-2
d_gene: TRBD1
v_gene: TRBV28
abundance: -
len: 15

CDR3aa: CASSLESAQETQYF
CDR3nt: TGTGCCAGCAGTTTAGAGTCAGCCCAAGAGACCCAGTACTTC
j_gene: TRBJ2-5
d_gene: -
v_gene: TRBV28
abundance: once
len: 14

CDR3aa: CASSPPDRVHNEQYF
CDR3nt: TGTGCCAGCTCACCACCGGACAGGGTCCATAACGAGCAGTACTTC
j_gene: TRBJ2-7
d_gene: TRBD1
v_gene: TRBV18
abundance: -
len: 15

CDR3aa: CASSERPISYEQYF
CDR3nt: TGTGCCAGCAGTGAGCGGCCCATCTCCTACGAGCAGTACTTC
j_gene: TRBJ2-7
d_gene: -
v_gene: TRBV6-1
abundance: -
len: 14

CDR3aa: CASSLGVLTEAFF
CDR3nt: TGTGCCAGCAGCTTAGGGGTTCTCACTGAAGCTTTCTTT
j_gene: TRBJ1-1
d_gene: -
v_gene: TRBV11-2
abundance: -
len: 13

CDR3aa: CATRTSGSHEQYF
CDR3nt: TGTGCCACCCGGACTAGCGGGAGCCACGAGCAGTACTTC
j_gene: TRBJ2-7
d_gene: TRBD2
v_gene: TRBV6-1
abundance: -
len: 13

CDR3aa: CASSLYGTLSEQYF
CDR3nt: TGTGCCAGCAGTTTATACGGGACCCTTAGCGAGCAGTACTTC
j_gene: TRBJ2-7
d_gene: -
v_gene: TRBV28
abundance: -
len: 14

CDR3aa: CASSPGTGSAGELFF
CDR3nt: TGTGCCAGCAGCCCCGGGACAGGGTCTGCCGGGGAGCTGTTTTTT
j_gene: TRBJ2-2
d_gene: TRBD1
v_gene: TRBV7-6
abundance: -
len: 15

CDR3aa: CASSSRKGLAGWGADTQYF
CDR3nt: TGTGCCAGCAGTTCGCGCAAGGGACTAGCGGGCTGGGGCGCAGATACGCAGTATTTT
j_gene: TRBJ2-3
d_gene: TRBD2
v_gene: TRBV28
abundance: once
len: 19

CDR3aa: CASSRTNYEQYF
CDR3nt: TGTGCCAGCAGCCGCACAAATTACGAGCAGTACTTC
j_gene: TRBJ2-7
d_gene: -
v_gene: TRBV7-2
abundance: -
len: 12

CDR3aa: CASSRRQGQAQRRGYTF
CDR3nt: TGCGCCAGCAGCCGACGACAGGGGCAGGCACAACGTCGTGGCTACACCTTC
j_gene: TRBJ1-2
d_gene: TRBD1
v_gene: TRBV4-1
abundance: -
len: 17

CDR3aa: CASSFRGRSTDTQYF
CDR3nt: TGTGCCAGCAGCTTCAGGGGGCGGAGCACAGATACGCAGTATTTT
j_gene: TRBJ2-3
d_gene: TRBD1
v_gene: TRBV7-2
abundance: -
len: 15

CDR3aa: CASSTLGQGSPYEQYF
CDR3nt: TGTGCCAGCAGTACCCTAGGACAGGGTAGCCCCTACGAGCAGTACTTC
j_gene: TRBJ2-7
d_gene: TRBD1
v_gene: TRBV27
abundance: -
len: 16

CDR3aa: CASSPVRGRDGELFF
CDR3nt: TGCGCCAGCAGCCCGGTCAGGGGGCGGGACGGGGAGCTGTTTTTT
j_gene: TRBJ2-2
d_gene: TRBD1
v_gene: TRBV4-1
abundance: -
len: 15